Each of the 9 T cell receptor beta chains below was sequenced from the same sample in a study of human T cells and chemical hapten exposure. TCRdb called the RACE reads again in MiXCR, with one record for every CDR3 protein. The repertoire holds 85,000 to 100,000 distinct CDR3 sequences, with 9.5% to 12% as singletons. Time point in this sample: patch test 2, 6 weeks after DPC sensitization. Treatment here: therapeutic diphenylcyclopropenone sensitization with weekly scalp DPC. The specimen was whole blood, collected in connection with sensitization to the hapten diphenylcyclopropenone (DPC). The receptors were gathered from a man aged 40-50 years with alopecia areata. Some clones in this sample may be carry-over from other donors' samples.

CDR3 DNA: TGTGCCAGCAGCAAACCTCCGGGACTCCCTTTGAATGAGCAGTTCTTC. Translating gives CASSKPPGLPLNEQFF. The chain combines TRBV6-2 or TRBV6-3 with TRBJ2-1; D might be TRBD2 (6 bases). In germline, CDR1 is MNHEY, CDR2 SVGEGT. The CDR3 runs 16 residues. Trimming removed 6 bases from V and 7 bases from J, with 22 bases in between.

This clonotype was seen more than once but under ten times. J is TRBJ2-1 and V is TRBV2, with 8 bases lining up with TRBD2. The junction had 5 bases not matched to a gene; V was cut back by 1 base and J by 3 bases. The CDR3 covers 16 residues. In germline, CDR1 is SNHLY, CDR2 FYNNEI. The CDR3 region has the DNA TGTGCCAGCAGTGAAGTGCCTAGCGGGCACTACAATGAGCAGTTCTTC. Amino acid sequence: CASSEVPSGHYNEQFF.

CDR3 DNA sequence: TGTGCCAGCAGACAGGGAGCCAACAATGAGCAGTTCTTC. Translation: CASRQGANNEQFF. The chain has TRBV7-2 and TRBJ2-1, with D possibly matching TRBD1 (6 bases). The CDR3 has 13 amino acids. CDR1 is SGHTA and CDR2 is FQGNSA in the germline V gene. Trimming left V 6 bases short and J 5 bases short, with 11 bases between.

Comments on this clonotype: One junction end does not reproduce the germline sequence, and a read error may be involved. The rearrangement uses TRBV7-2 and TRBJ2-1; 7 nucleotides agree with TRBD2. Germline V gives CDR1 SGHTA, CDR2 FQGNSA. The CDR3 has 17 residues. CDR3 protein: CASSLRWEGLALGEGIF. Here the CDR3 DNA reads TGTGCCAGCAGCTTAAGGTGGGAGGGGCTAGCTTTGGGAGAGGGAATCTTC.

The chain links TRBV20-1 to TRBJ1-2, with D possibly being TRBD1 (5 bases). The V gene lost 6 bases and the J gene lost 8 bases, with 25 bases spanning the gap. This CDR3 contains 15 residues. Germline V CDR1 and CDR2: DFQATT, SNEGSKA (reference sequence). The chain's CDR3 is CSATISGTGNTGYTF. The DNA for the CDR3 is TGCAGTGCGACGATTTCCGGGACGGGAAATACGGGCTACACCTTC.

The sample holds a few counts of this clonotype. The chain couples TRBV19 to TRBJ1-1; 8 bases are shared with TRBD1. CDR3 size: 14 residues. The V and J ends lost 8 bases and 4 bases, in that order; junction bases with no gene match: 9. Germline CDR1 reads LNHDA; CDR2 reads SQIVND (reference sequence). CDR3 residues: CASQWTGRSTEAFF. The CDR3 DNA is TGTGCCAGTCAATGGACAGGGCGGTCCACTGAAGCTTTCTTT.

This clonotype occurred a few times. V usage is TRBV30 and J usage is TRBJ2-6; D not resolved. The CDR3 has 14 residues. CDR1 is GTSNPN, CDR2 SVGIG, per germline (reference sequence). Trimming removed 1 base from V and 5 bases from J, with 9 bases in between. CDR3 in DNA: TGTGCCTGGAGTGGCATTACTAGGGCCAACGTCCTGACTTTC. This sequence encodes CAWSGITRANVLTF.

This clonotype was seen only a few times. The CDR3 reads CASRPQGVRNEQFF. The DNA of the CDR3 is TGTGCCAGCCGCCCGCAGGGGGTCCGAAATGAGCAGTTCTTC. The V and J genes are TRBV3-1 and TRBJ2-1, with 7 positions matching TRBD1. Trimming at V came to 8 bases and at J to 7 bases, leaving 11 bases not matched to a gene. Germline V CDR1 and CDR2: LGHDT, YNNKEL (reference sequence). The CDR3 covers 14 residues.

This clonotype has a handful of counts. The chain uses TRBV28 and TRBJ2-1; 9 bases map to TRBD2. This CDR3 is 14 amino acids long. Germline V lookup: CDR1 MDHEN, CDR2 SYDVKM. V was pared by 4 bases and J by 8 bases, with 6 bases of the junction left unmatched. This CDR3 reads CASSSGTSFYEQFF. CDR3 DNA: TGTGCCAGCAGTTCTGGGACTAGCTTCTATGAGCAGTTCTTC.